The entry below describes one T cell receptor beta chain. The antigen is unknown. The entry originates in a study of T cell responses to AZD1222 COVID-19 vaccine. The CDR3 totals 14 residues. Trimming took off 3 bases at V and 7 bases at J, with 15 bases between the two ends. The germline gives CDR1 GTSNPN, CDR2 SVGIG (reference sequence). Overall study results and limits: White British donors predominated, females outnumbered males, and clonal diversity was possibly underestimated. Just a handful of AZD1222 recipients tested seropositive at baseline.

Sequenced by immunoSEQ multiplex PCR; TCRdb stores in-frame clones only, minus some. Of approximately 64,000 clones listed, around nine tenths are singletons. The source of this sequence is an adult who received the MenACWY meningococcal vaccine as a control. The rearrangement uses TRBV30 and TRBJ1-4, with a tentative D call TRBD1 (6 bases). Specimen: peripheral blood, collected 28 days after the second dose of the MenACWY control vaccine. The CDR3 nucleotides are TGTGCCTGGAGCGTCAGGGGAGGGACTGAAAAACTGTTTTTT. This encodes CAWSVRGGTEKLFF.